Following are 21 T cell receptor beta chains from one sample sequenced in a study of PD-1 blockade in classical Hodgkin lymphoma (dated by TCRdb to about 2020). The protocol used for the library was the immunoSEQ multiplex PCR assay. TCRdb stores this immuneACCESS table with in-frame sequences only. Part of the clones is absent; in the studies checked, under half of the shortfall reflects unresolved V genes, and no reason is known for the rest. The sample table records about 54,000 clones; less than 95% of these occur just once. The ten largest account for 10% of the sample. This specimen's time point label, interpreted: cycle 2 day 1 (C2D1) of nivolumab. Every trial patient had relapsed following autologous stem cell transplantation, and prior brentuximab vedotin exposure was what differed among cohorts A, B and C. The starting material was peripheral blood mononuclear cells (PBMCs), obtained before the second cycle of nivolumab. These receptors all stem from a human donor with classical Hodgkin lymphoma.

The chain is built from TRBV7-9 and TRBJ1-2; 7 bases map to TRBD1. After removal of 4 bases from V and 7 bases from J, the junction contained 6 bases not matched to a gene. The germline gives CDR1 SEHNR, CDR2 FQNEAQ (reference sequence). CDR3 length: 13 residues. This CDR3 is CASSWRQGGGYTF. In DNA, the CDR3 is TGTGCCAGCAGCTGGAGACAGGGCGGTGGCTACACCTTC.

As DNA, the CDR3 is TGTGCCAGCAGTTTAGAGGGGTACCAAGAGACCCAGTACTTC. This translates into CASSLEGYQETQYF. V usage is TRBV28 and J usage is TRBJ2-5, with D perhaps TRBD1 or TRBD2 (5 bases each). Germline CDR1 MDHEN, CDR2 SYDVKM. Trimming shortened V by 2 bases and J by 0 bases, and 7 bases separated the two germline ends. The CDR3 loop spans 14 amino acids.

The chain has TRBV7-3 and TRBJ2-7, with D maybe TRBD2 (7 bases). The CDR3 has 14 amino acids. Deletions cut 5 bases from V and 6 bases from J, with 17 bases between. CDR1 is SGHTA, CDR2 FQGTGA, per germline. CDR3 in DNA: TGTGCCAGCAGCCGAAGGGGGGGTCTACGCGAGCAGTACTTC. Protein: CASSRRGGLREQYF. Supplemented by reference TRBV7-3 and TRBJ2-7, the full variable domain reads GAGVSQTPSNKVTEKGKYVELRCDPISGHTALYWYRQSLGQGPEFLIYFQGTGAADDSGLPNDRFFAVRPEGSVSTLKIQRTERGDSAVYLCASSRRGGLREQYFGPGTRLTVT.

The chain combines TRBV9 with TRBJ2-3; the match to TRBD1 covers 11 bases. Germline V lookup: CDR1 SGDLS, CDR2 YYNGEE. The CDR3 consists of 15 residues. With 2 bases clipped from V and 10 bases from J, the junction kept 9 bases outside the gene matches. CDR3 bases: TGTGCCAGCAGCGTTTGGGACAGGGGGGCAGGATCGCAGTATTTT. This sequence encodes CASSVWDRGAGSQYF.

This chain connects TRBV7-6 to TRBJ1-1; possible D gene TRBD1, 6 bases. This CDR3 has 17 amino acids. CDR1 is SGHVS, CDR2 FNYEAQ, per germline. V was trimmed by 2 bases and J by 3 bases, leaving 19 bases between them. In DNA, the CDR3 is TGTGCCAGCAGCTTACTAGTCGATGGGGGCAGGGACACTGAAGCTTTCTTT. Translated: CASSLLVDGGRDTEAFF.

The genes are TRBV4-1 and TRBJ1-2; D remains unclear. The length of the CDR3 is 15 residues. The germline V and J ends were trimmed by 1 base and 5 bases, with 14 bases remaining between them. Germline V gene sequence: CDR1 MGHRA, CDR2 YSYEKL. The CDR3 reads CASSQGEGLVYGYTF. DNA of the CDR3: TGCGCCAGCAGCCAAGGGGAAGGGCTCGTTTATGGCTACACCTTC.

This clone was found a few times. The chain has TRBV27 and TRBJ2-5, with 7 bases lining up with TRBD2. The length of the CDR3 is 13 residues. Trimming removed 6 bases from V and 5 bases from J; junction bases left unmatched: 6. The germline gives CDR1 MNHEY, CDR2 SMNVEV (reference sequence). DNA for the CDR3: TGTGCCAGCAGCCCGACTAGCCGGGAGACCCAGTACTTC. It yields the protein CASSPTSRETQYF.

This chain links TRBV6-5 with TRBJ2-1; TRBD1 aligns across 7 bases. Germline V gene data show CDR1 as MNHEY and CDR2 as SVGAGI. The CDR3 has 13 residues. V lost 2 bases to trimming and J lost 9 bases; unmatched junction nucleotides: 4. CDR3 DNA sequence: TGTGCCAGCAGTTACGAGGGGGCAGGTGAGCAGTTCTTC. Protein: CASSYEGAGEQFF.

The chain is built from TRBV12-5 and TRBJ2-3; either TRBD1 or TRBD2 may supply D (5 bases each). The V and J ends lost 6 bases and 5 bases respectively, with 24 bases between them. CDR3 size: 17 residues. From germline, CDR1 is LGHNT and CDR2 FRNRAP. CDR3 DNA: TGTGCTAGTGGCTATACCGGGACGGGCCCACTTGGAGATACGCAGTATTTT. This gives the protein CASGYTGTGPLGDTQYF.

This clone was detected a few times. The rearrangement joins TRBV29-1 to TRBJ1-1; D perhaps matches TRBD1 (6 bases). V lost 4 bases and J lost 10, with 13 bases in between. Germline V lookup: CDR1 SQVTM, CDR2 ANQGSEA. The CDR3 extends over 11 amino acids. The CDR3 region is CSVVPGVVAFF. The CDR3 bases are TGCAGCGTTGTTCCAGGGGTGGTAGCTTTCTTT. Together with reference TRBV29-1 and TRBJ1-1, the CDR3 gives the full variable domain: SAVISQKPSRDICQRGTSLTIQCQVDSQVTMMFWYRQQPGQSLTLIATANQGSEATYESGFVIDKFPISRPNLTFSTLTVSNMSPEDSSIYLCSVVPGVVAFFGQGTRLTVV.

The CDR3 region has the DNA TGTGCCAGCAGCACTAGCGGGAGCACAGATACGCAGTATTTT. Protein sequence: CASSTSGSTDTQYF. V gene TRBV7-9 combines with J gene TRBJ2-3; 9 positions agree with TRBD2. V lost 5 bases and J lost 0; bases outside the gene matches: 0. Germline V gives CDR1 SEHNR, CDR2 FQNEAQ (reference sequence). This CDR3 has 14 amino acids.

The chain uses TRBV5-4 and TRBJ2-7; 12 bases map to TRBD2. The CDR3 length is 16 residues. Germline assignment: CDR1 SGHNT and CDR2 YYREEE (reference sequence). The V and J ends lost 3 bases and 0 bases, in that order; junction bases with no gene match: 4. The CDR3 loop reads CASSWGLAGSSYEQYF. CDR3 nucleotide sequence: TGTGCCAGCAGCTGGGGACTAGCGGGTAGCTCCTACGAGCAGTACTTC. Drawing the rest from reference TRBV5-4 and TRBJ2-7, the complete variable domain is ETGVTQSPTHLIKTRGQQVTLRCSSQSGHNTVSWYQQALGQGPQFIFQYYREEENGRGNFPPRFSGLQFPNYSSELNVNALELDDSALYLCASSWGLAGSSYEQYFGPGTRLTVT.

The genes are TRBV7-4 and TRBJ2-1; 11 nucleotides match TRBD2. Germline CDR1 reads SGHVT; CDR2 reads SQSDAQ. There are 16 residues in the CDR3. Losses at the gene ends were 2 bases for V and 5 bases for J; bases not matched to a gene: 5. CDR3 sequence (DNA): TGTGCCAGCAGCTTACTCCTTAGCGGGAGGGACAATGAGCAGTTCTTC. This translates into CASSLLLSGRDNEQFF.

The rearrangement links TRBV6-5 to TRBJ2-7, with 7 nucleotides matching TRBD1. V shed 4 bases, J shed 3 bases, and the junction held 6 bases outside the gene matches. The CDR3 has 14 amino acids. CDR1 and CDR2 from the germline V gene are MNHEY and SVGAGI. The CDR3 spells CASSSAGGYYEQYF. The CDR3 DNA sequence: TGTGCCAGCAGTTCTGCAGGGGGATACTACGAGCAGTACTTC.

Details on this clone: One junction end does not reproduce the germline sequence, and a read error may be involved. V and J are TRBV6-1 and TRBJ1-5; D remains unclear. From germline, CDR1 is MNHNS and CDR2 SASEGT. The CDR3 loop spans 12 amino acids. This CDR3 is CASSDAGPAQDF. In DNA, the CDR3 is TGTGCCAGCAGTGATGCTGGCCCTGCCCAAGATTTT.

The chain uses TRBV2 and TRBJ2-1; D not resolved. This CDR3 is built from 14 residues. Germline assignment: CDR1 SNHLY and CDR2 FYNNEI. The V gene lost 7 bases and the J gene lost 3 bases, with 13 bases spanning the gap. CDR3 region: CASNPRLLYNEQFF. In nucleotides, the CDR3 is TGTGCCAGCAATCCGAGACTTCTCTACAATGAGCAGTTCTTC.

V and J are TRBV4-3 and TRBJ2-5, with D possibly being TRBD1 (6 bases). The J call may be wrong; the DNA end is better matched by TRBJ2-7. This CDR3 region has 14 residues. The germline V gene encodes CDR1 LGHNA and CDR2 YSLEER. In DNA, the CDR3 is TGCGCCAGCAGCCATGATGGACAGTCCTACGAGCAGTACTTC. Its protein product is CASSHDGQSYEQYF.

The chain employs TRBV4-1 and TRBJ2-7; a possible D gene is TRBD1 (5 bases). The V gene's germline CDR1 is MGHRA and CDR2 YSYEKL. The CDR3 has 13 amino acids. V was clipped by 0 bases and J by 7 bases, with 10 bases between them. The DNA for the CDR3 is TGCGCCAGCAGCCAAGAGCAGGGTTGGGAGCAGTACTTC. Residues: CASSQEQGWEQYF.

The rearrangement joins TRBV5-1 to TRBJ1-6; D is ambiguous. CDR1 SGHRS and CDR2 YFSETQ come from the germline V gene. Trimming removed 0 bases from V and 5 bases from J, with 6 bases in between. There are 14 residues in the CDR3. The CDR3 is CASSLGRNNSPLHF. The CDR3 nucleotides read TGCGCCAGCAGCTTGGGTAGAAATAATTCACCCCTCCACTTT.

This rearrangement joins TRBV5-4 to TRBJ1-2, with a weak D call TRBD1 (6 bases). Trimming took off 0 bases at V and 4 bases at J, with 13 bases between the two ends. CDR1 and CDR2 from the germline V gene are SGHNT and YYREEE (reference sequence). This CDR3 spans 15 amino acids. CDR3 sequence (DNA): TGTGCCAGCAGCTTGGCAGGGGACAAGGGCTATGGCTACACCTTC. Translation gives CASSLAGDKGYGYTF.

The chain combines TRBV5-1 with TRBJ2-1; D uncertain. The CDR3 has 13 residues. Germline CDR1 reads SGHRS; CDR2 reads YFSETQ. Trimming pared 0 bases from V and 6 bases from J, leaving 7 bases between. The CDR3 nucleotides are TGCGCCAGCAGCTTGGCCCTTCTCAATGAGCAGTTCTTC. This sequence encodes CASSLALLNEQFF.